This passage covers 30 T cell receptor beta chains from one sample sequenced in a study of blood T cell repertoires in COVID-19 (dated by TCRdb to the early 2020s). Libraries came from the immunoSEQ multiplex PCR assay. Held by TCRdb, this immuneACCESS table contains in-frame sequences only and omits some clones. Under half of the omission traces to an unresolved V gene where checked; the cause of the rest is unknown. Here the sample has around 160,000 clones; around nine tenths occur a single time. The ten largest clones take up 2% to 2.5% of the sample. The sample consisted of peripheral blood. Receptor source: a human donor in a cohort sampled during active COVID-19.

Notes on this clone: At one boundary the junction diverges from the germline segment, which might be a read error. The rearrangement joins TRBV7-7 to TRBJ2-5, with D possibly being TRBD2 (7 bases). The germline CDR1 and CDR2 sequences are SSHAT and FNYEAQ (reference sequence). This CDR3 contains 15 residues. The CDR3 loop is CASSPWQGRAETQYF. CDR3 nucleotides: TGTGCTAGCAGCCCCTGGCAGGGGAGGGCAGAGACCCAGTACTTC.

This sequence joins TRBV29-1 and TRBJ2-1; 7 nucleotides align to TRBD2. V gave up 4 bases and J gave up 8 bases; unmatched junction bases: 8. Germline values: CDR1 SQVTM, CDR2 ANQGSEA. This CDR3 has 13 residues. Here the CDR3 reads CSVGSQGGDEQFF. The CDR3 bases are TGCAGCGTTGGGAGCCAGGGAGGGGATGAGCAGTTCTTC.

This rearrangement joins TRBV27 to TRBJ1-1; 8 bases line up with TRBD1. This CDR3 has 14 amino acids. The germline V gene encodes CDR1 MNHEY and CDR2 SMNVEV (reference sequence). After removal of 6 bases from V and 4 bases from J, the junction contained 7 bases not matched to a gene. The CDR3 DNA reads TGTGCCAGCAGCCTGGACAGGGTGGGCACTGAAGCTTTCTTT. Protein sequence: CASSLDRVGTEAFF.

The chain has TRBV2 and TRBJ2-3, with 9 bases identical to TRBD2. The CDR3 has 19 amino acids. The ends lost 2 bases at V and 4 bases at J; junction bases unmatched: 16. CDR1 is SNHLY and CDR2 is FYNNEI in the germline V gene. As DNA, the CDR3 is TGTGCCAGCAGTGAACCGGCGGGGGGGCCCTATTCGTTTGCAGATACGCAGTATTTT. It yields the protein CASSEPAGGPYSFADTQYF.

The rearrangement uses TRBV19 and TRBJ1-1; 7 positions agree with TRBD1. With V trimmed by 8 bases and J by 4 bases, 10 bases remained unmatched. The CDR3 extends over 14 amino acids. Per germline, CDR1 LNHDA and CDR2 SQIVND (reference sequence). DNA for the CDR3: TGTGCCAGTTCCATAGGGGGCCCATTCACTGAAGCTTTCTTT. It yields the protein CASSIGGPFTEAFF.

V and J are TRBV10-3 and TRBJ2-1; D unclear. V was trimmed by 0 bases and J by 5 bases, leaving 5 bases between them. The germline V gene has CDR1 ENHRY and CDR2 SYGVKD. The CDR3 sequence is 13 residues long. CDR3 in DNA: TGTGCCATCAGTGAGTCGGCGGACAATGAGCAGTTCTTC. Translation: CAISESADNEQFF.

The rearrangement uses TRBV6-4 and TRBJ1-1, with TRBD1 matching 10 bases. This CDR3 is 15 amino acids long. Germline V gene sequence: CDR1 MRHNA, CDR2 SNTAGT. V dropped 6 bases and J dropped 4; count of bases not matched to a gene: 8. As DNA, the CDR3 is TGTGCCAGCAGCCCGGACAGGGGGTCCGCCACTGAAGCTTTCTTT. Protein sequence: CASSPDRGSATEAFF.

The chain uses TRBV4-1 and TRBJ1-5; D remains ambiguous. CDR3 length equals 19 residues. Per germline, CDR1 MGHRA and CDR2 YSYEKL. V lost 0 bases and J 2 bases, leaving 20 bases between the germline ends. CDR3 nucleotides: TGCGCCAGCAGCCAAGAGTGGGCATTCCTGTCCAATGGCAATCAGCCCCAGCATTTT. It yields the protein CASSQEWAFLSNGNQPQHF.

The genes are TRBV9 and TRBJ2-3, with unresolved D. Germline CDR1 is SGDLS and CDR2 is YYNGEE. The CDR3 runs 17 residues. V lost 6 bases and J lost 2, with 22 bases in between. CDR3 nucleotides: TGTGCCAGCACCCCCTCCGAGGCCCCATCTTACACAGATACGCAGTATTTT. This sequence encodes CASTPSEAPSYTDTQYF.

This clone appeared a few times. The J gene is TRBJ2-3, the V gene TRBV10-3; 11 bases are a match to TRBD2. The CDR3 loop spans 14 amino acids. Trimming removed 9 bases from V and 4 bases from J; junction bases left unmatched: 6. CDR1 is ENHRY and CDR2 is SYGVKD in the germline V gene. Written as DNA, the CDR3 is TGTGCCATAGATAGCGGGAGGGCCCCAGATACGCAGTATTTT. Protein: CAIDSGRAPDTQYF.

The chain uses TRBV5-5 and TRBJ1-3; TRBD1 agrees at 8 bases. From germline, CDR1 is SGHKS and CDR2 YYEKEE (reference sequence). Trimming removed 4 bases from V and 4 bases from J; junction bases left unmatched: 7. This CDR3 has 15 residues. The CDR3 sequence is CASSPPTGAGNTIYF. The CDR3 DNA follows: TGTGCCAGCAGCCCCCCGACAGGGGCGGGAAACACCATATATTTT.

The chain combines TRBV6-2 or TRBV6-3 with TRBJ1-1; D is uncertain. Trimming stripped 2 bases from V and 4 bases from J, with 11 bases between. This CDR3 has 14 residues. Per germline, CDR1 MNHEY and CDR2 SVGEGT. The CDR3 nucleotides read TGTGCCAGCAGTTACGGGTTGCCGGGCACTGAAGCTTTCTTT. Translation gives CASSYGLPGTEAFF.

The rearrangement links TRBV9 to TRBJ2-3; the D gene is possibly TRBD2 (6 bases). The CDR3 is made up of 15 amino acids. V was shortened by 4 bases and J by 6 bases, with 18 bases between the two germline ends. Germline CDR1 and CDR2: SGDLS and YYNGEE. Written as DNA, the CDR3 is TGTGCCAGCAGCCGTAGGGCTAGGGAGGTGGATACGCAGTATTTT. Translated, it gives CASSRRAREVDTQYF.

The rearrangement joins TRBV19 to TRBJ1-5; possibly TRBD1 for D (5 bases). Germline CDR1 is LNHDA and CDR2 is SQIVND (reference sequence). The CDR3 has 15 residues. Trimming pared 7 bases from V and 3 bases from J, leaving 16 bases between. The CDR3 sequence: CASTQGRQHNQPQHF. Here the CDR3 DNA reads TGTGCCAGTACCCAAGGGCGACAGCACAATCAGCCCCAGCATTTT.

This chain joins TRBV4-1 and TRBJ2-7; a possible D gene is TRBD1 (5 bases). This CDR3 is 17 amino acids long. Looked up from germline, CDR1 is MGHRA and CDR2 is YSYEKL. Trimming took off 0 bases at V and 2 bases at J, with 17 bases between the two ends. The CDR3 reads CASSQDLDSYFAYEQYF. CDR3 bases: TGCGCCAGCAGCCAAGATCTTGACAGTTATTTCGCCTACGAGCAGTACTTC.

V and J are TRBV9 and TRBJ1-2; D might be TRBD1 (6 bases). Trimming left V 6 bases short and J 4 bases short, with 13 bases between. The CDR3 spans 13 residues. CDR1 SGDLS and CDR2 YYNGEE come from the germline V gene. CDR3 coding DNA: TGTGCCAGCACGGGAAGGGACATCTATGGCTACACCTTC. Its protein product is CASTGRDIYGYTF.

This clone was picked up one time. The chain uses TRBV18 and TRBJ1-5; 8 nucleotides match TRBD1. Per germline, CDR1 KGHSH and CDR2 LQKENI. This CDR3 comprises 18 residues. V lost 3 bases to trimming and J lost 0 bases; unmatched junction nucleotides: 10. CDR3 in amino acids: CASSPFGTGVYSNQPQHF. In DNA form, the CDR3 reads TGTGCCAGCTCACCCTTCGGGACAGGCGTTTATAGCAATCAGCCCCAGCATTTT.

This clone was found once. V and J are TRBV5-1 and TRBJ2-1; 8 positions agree with TRBD1. The germline CDR1 and CDR2 sequences are SGHRS and YFSETQ. V trimming: 0 bases; J trimming: 5 bases; junction bases outside the gene matches: 10. This CDR3 is 17 amino acids long. The CDR3 nucleotides read TGCGCCAGCAGCTTGGCCCTGAGCAGGGGGCGCAACAATGAGCAGTTCTTC. Its translation: CASSLALSRGRNNEQFF.

The chain couples TRBV30 to TRBJ1-5; D might be TRBD1 (6 bases). Per the germline V gene, CDR1 is GTSNPN and CDR2 is SVGIG (reference sequence). The CDR3 loop spans 17 amino acids. Trimming cost V 2 bases and J 6 bases, with 23 bases left between them. As DNA, the CDR3 is TGTGCCTGGAGTCCCACCTCTGGAACAGGGTGGTTTCAGCCCCAGCATTTT. It specifies CAWSPTSGTGWFQPQHF. Drawing the rest from reference TRBV30 and TRBJ1-5, the complete variable domain is SQTIHQWPATLVQPVGSPLSLECTVEGTSNPNLYWYRQAAGRGLQLLFYSVGIGQISSEVPQNLSASRPQDRQFILSSKKLLLSDSGFYLCAWSPTSGTGWFQPQHFGDGTRLSIL.

The chain joins TRBV30 to TRBJ2-7; 9 nucleotides align to TRBD2. Per germline, CDR1 GTSNPN and CDR2 SVGIG (reference sequence). The CDR3 runs 13 residues. With 2 bases clipped from V and 2 bases from J, the junction kept 1 base outside the gene matches. The CDR3 DNA sequence: TGTGCCTGGAGTTGGACTAGCGCCTACGAGCAGTACTTC. It is translated as CAWSWTSAYEQYF.

J is TRBJ2-3 and V is TRBV28; TRBD1 matches 8 bases. J lost 3 bases, V lost 4 bases, and 3 bases had no gene match. CDR3 length: 14 amino acids. The germline gives CDR1 MDHEN, CDR2 SYDVKM. DNA of the CDR3: TGTGCCAGCAGTTCCAGACAGGGGACAGATACGCAGTATTTT. This codes for CASSSRQGTDTQYF.

This chain connects TRBV5-1 to TRBJ2-1; TRBD2 aligns across 10 bases. The ends lost 4 bases at V and 5 bases at J; junction bases unmatched: 6. This CDR3 is built from 15 residues. The germline V gene encodes CDR1 SGHRS and CDR2 YFSETQ. In nucleotides, the CDR3 is TGCGCCAGCAGCGCCCTAGCGGGAGTCGACAATGAGCAGTTCTTC. This sequence encodes CASSALAGVDNEQFF.

The chain recombines TRBV27 with TRBJ2-5; weak D call: TRBD2 (5 bases). The germline V and J ends were trimmed by 4 bases and 5 bases, with 17 bases remaining between them. This CDR3 comprises 15 residues. CDR1 and CDR2 (germline): MNHEY, SMNVEV (reference sequence). CDR3 sequence reads: CASSSPTRRSETQYF. The CDR3 coding sequence is TGTGCCAGCAGTTCCCCCACGAGGAGGTCCGAGACCCAGTACTTC.

This chain joins TRBV4-3 and TRBJ2-3; 8 bases fit TRBD2. The V gene end was trimmed by 0 bases and the J gene end by 3 bases; junction bases not matched to a gene: 8. CDR1 LGHNA and CDR2 YSLEER come from the germline V gene. This CDR3 spans 17 amino acids. The CDR3 DNA sequence: TGCGCCAGCAGCCAAGATATTCCCGGGAGGGGTACAGATACGCAGTATTTT. Amino acid sequence: CASSQDIPGRGTDTQYF.

The chain combines TRBV7-2 with TRBJ2-3; TRBD2 aligns across 11 bases. This CDR3 has 16 residues. With V trimmed by 6 bases and J by 1 base, 6 bases remained unmatched. Germline lookup yields CDR1 SGHTA and CDR2 FQGNSA. DNA for the CDR3: TGTGCCAGCAGGTCAACTAGCGGGGGACGCACAGATACGCAGTATTTT. Its translation: CASRSTSGGRTDTQYF.

The genes are TRBV12-3 or TRBV12-4 and TRBJ2-7, with unresolved D. This CDR3 is built from 13 residues. V was trimmed by 3 bases and J by 2 bases, leaving 8 bases between them. CDR3 sequence reads: CASSFGSAYEQYF. Here the CDR3 DNA reads TGTGCCAGCAGTTTTGGCAGTGCCTACGAGCAGTACTTC.

J is TRBJ1-1 and V is TRBV5-1, with D uncertain. This CDR3 comprises 14 residues. The germline V gene encodes CDR1 SGHRS and CDR2 YFSETQ. The V gene lost 4 bases and the J gene lost 5 bases, with 15 bases spanning the gap. The DNA of the CDR3 is TGCGCCAGCAGCCCGGAGACGGGTCTGACTGAAGCTTTCTTT. Protein product: CASSPETGLTEAFF.

The rearrangement links TRBV5-1 to TRBJ1-1; 9 bases agree with TRBD1. The V and J ends lost 4 bases and 2 bases, in that order; junction bases with no gene match: 6. This CDR3 is built from 15 residues. From germline, CDR1 is SGHRS and CDR2 YFSETQ. The CDR3 nucleotides read TGCGCCAGCAGCATATCGACAGGGGGAAACACTGAAGCTTTCTTT. This translates into CASSISTGGNTEAFF. The whole variable domain, filled in from reference TRBV5-1 and TRBJ1-1, reads KAGVTQTPRYLIKTRGQQVTLSCSPISGHRSVSWYQQTPGQGLQFLFEYFSETQRNKGNFPGRFSGRQFSNSRSEMNVSTLELGDSALYLCASSISTGGNTEAFFGQGTRLTVV.

The rearrangement joins TRBV28 to TRBJ1-1, with TRBD1 matching 7 bases. V lost 9 bases and J lost 1; bases outside the gene matches: 5. CDR1 and CDR2 (germline): MDHEN, SYDVKM. CDR3 length: 13 amino acids. The CDR3 bases are TGTGCCAGAAACGGGACAGAGAACACTGAAGCTTTCTTT. Protein product: CARNGTENTEAFF. Full variable domain (rest looked up from reference TRBV28 and TRBJ1-1): DVKVTQSSRYLVKRTGEKVFLECVQDMDHENMFWYRQDPGLGLRLIYFSYDVKMKEKGDIPEGYSVSREKKERFSLILESASTNQTSMYLCARNGTENTEAFFGQGTRLTVV.

The chain has TRBV27 and TRBJ2-1; 11 bases align to TRBD2. Germline V CDR1 and CDR2: MNHEY, SMNVEV (reference sequence). With V trimmed by 0 bases and J by 2 bases, 3 bases remained unmatched. This CDR3 has 17 amino acids. In DNA, the CDR3 is TGTGCCAGCAGTTTATCGACTAGCGGGAACACCTACAATGAGCAGTTCTTC. Its translation is CASSLSTSGNTYNEQFF.